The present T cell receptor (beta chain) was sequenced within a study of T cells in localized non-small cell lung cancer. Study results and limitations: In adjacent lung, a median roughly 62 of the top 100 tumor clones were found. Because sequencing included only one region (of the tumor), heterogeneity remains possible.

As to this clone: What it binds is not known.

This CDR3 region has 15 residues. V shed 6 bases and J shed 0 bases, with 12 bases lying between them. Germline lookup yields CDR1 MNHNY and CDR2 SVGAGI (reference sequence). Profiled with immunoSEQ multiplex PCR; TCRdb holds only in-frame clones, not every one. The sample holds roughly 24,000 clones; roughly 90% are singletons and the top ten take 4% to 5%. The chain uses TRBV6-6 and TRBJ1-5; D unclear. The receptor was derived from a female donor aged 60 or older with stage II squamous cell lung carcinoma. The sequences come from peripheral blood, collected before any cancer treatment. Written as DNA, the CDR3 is TGTGCCAGCAGACCCGGACTGAATAGCAATCAGCCCCAGCATTTT. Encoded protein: CASRPGLNSNQPQHF.